This T cell receptor beta chain was sequenced during a study of blood T cell repertoires in COVID-19 (dated by TCRdb to 2020 to 2021). Background on the whole study: Collaborator samples came from the United States, Italy and Spain and covered acute and convalescent phases of COVID-19. The material from the prospective study consisted of cDNA or gDNA derived from T cells, B-cell-depleted T cells, or PBMCs. Subjects who had been exposed to COVID-19, were actively infected with it, or had recovered from it provided the deeply sampled blood TCRbeta repertoires that made up the dataset. A freely available public database, intended as a resource for researchers studying the immune response to SARS-CoV-2, is where the repertoires were released. The samples were drawn from two sources: the first 160 participants of the ongoing ImmuneRACE study, and some 1,300 subjects contributed by 6 global collaborators. A de-identified subject ID, COVID-19 status, age in years and sex were almost always included in the sample metadata. Where available, HLA class I and class II types were obtained from metadata supplied by the sample provider rather than from assay-based typing. Points the paper makes about the study in general: The amount of clinical and demographic metadata varied by source and participant and was provided uncurated.

Collaborating institutions collected whole blood in K2EDTA tubes following their own protocols. Collaborator samples were shipped for TCRbeta analysis as frozen whole blood, isolated PBMCs, or DNA extracted from either sample type. CDR1 is given as LGHDT and CDR2 as YNNKEL, both from the germline V gene (reference sequence). Including the terminal cysteine and phenylalanine, the CDR3 comprises 14 residues. Here the CDR3 DNA is all that survives: 42 bases in frame from base 1. The junction shows trimming of 4 bases on V and 5 bases on J, plus 14 bases between the germline ends. In the case of this clone: The antigen it binds to is not known. No per-base quality is available; no much larger clone lies one base away.

TCRbeta CDR3 regions were amplified from genomic DNA by means of the immunoSEQ Assay, a bias-controlled multiplex PCR. Concerning the study's data processing: The number of nucleated cells in each sample was estimated by amplification of reference gene primers within the assay. Sequence reads were collapsed and filtered to measure the absolute abundance of every unique TCRbeta CDR3 rearrangement. For each sample, productive Simpson clonality was calculated by taking the square root of Simpson's diversity index across productive rearrangements. Imported from immuneACCESS, the table was reduced by TCRdb to in-frame sequences with V and J called. These copies leave out some clones; in studies compared against another copy, an unresolved V gene accounts for under half, and the cause of the remainder is not known. The DNA was the basis for D and trimming; V, J and clone size are from that table. The sample includes some 94,000 clones, with roughly 84% observed a single time. Of the sample, roughly 2% falls within the top ten clones.

The source is a man between 65 and 79 years old with active or convalescent COVID-19. The sample comprised peripheral blood. The chain is made from TRBV3-1 (or the pseudogene TRBV3-2) and TRBJ2-5; the D gene is possibly TRBD1, with 6 bases matching. The CDR3 sequence is CASSPPGTRETQYF. In nucleotide form, the sequence is TGTGCCAGCAGCCCCCCTGGGACACGCGAGACCCAGTACTTC.